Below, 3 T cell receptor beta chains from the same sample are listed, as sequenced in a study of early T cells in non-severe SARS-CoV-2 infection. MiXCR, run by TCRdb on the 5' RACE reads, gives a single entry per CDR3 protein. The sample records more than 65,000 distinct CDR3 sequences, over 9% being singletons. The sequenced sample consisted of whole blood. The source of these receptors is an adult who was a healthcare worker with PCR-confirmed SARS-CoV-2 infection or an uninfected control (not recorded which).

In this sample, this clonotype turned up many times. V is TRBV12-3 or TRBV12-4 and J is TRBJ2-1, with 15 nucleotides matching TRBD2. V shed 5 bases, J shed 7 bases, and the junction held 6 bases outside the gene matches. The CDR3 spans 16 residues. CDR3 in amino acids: CASSPRGTSGRNEQFF. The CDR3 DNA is TGTGCCAGCAGTCCCCGCGGGACTAGCGGGAGGAATGAGCAGTTCTTC.

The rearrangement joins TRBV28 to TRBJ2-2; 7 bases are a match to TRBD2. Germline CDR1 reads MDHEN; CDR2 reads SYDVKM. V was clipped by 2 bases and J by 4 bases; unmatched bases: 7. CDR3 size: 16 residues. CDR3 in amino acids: CASSLSTPGGTGELFF. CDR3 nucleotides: TGTGCCAGCAGTTTAAGCACGCCGGGAGGCACCGGGGAGCTGTTTTTT.

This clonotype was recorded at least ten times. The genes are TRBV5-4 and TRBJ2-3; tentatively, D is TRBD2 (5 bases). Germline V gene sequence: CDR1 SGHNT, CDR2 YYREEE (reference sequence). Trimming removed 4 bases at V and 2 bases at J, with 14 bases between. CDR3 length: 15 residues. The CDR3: CASSPEGFNTDTQYF. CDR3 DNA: TGTGCCAGCAGCCCCGAGGGATTCAACACAGATACGCAGTATTTT.